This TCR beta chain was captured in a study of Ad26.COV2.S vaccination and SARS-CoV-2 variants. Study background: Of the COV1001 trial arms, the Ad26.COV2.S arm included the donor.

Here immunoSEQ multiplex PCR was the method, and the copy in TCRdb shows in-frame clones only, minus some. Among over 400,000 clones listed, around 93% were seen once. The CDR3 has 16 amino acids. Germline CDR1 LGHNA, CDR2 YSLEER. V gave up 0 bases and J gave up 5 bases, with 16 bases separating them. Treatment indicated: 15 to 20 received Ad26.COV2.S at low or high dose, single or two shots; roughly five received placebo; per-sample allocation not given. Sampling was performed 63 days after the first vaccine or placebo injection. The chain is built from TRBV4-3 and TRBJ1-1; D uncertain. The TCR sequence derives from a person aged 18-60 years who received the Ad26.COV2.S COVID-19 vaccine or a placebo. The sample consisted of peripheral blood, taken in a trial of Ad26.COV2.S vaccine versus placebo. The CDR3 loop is CASSQDVGRQGTEAFF. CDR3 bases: TGCGCCAGCAGCCAAGATGTAGGGCGCCAAGGGACTGAAGCTTTCTTT.